This is a list of T cell receptor beta chains from one sample in a study of blood T cell repertoires in COVID-19. This table comes from immunoSEQ multiplex PCR, and its TCRdb copy is limited to in-frame clones, with some not included. The sample holds approximately 210,000 clones, 82% seen once. Input material: PBMCs or T cells enriched from blood (not recorded which). Source of these receptors: a man aged 40-55 years who had recovered from COVID-19. Each CDR3 is given with its conserved first and last residue. The D gene is left open where the match is weak. Size tells how often a clone was seen (once, few, many) or the class of an expanded clone, and some rows leave it out.

. | . | TRBJ2-5 | TRBV14 | CASSQVLRETQYF | TGTGCCAGCAGCCAAGTACTCAGGGAGACCCAGTACTTC
few | TRBD1 | TRBJ1-2 | TRBV19 | CASSPRGPNYGYTF | TGTGCCAGTAGTCCCAGGGGGCCAAACTATGGCTACACCTTC
. | . | TRBJ1-6 | TRBV4-1 | CASSQALGGYNSPLHF | TGCGCCAGCAGCCAAGCCCTCGGAGGCTATAATTCACCCCTCCACTTT
. | TRBD2 | TRBJ2-2 | TRBV3-1/TRBV3-2 | CASSQDGGVNTGELFF | TGTGCCAGCAGCCAAGATGGGGGGGTGAACACCGGGGAGCTGTTTTTT
. | . | TRBJ2-7 | TRBV7-2 | CASSLLRGAYEQYF | TGTGCCAGCAGCTTACTTCGGGGTGCCTACGAGCAGTACTTC
. | . | TRBJ1-4 | TRBV2 | CASRPTDTTNEKLFF | TGTGCCAGCAGGCCGACAGATACAACTAATGAAAAACTGTTTTTT
. | TRBD1 | TRBJ1-6 | TRBV5-1 | CASRVGPGQGNSPLHF | TGCGCCAGCAGAGTCGGACCGGGACAGGGTAATTCACCCCTCCACTTT
. | TRBD1 | TRBJ2-5 | TRBV10-1 | CASRVRQGKETQYF | TGCGCCAGCAGGGTAAGACAGGGAAAAGAGACCCAGTACTTC
. | TRBD2 | TRBJ2-3 | TRBV5-1 | CASSLIPAGAGTDTQYF | TGCGCCAGCAGCTTGATCCCAGCGGGAGCAGGGACAGATACGCAGTATTTT
. | TRBD1 | TRBJ2-5 | TRBV3-1/TRBV3-2 | CASSSDRAVGTQYF | TGTGCCAGCAGCTCTGACAGGGCGGTCGGGACCCAGTACTTC
. | TRBD1 | TRBJ2-4 | TRBV19 | CASSKQGAKNIQYF | TGTGCCAGTAGTAAACAGGGGGCCAAAAACATTCAGTACTTC
. | TRBD2 | TRBJ2-2 | TRBV7-2 | CASSFLAENTGELFF | TGTGCCAGCAGCTTCCTAGCGGAGAACACCGGGGAGCTGTTTTTT
. | TRBD2 | TRBJ2-3 | TRBV6-5 | CASKELAGGSDTQYF | TGTGCCAGCAAGGAGCTAGCGGGGGGGTCAGATACGCAGTATTTT
once | . | TRBJ1-1 | TRBV30 | CAWRTPGEANTEAFF | TGTGCCTGGAGGACCCCCGGGGAGGCGAACACTGAAGCTTTCTTT
few | . | TRBJ1-5 | TRBV19 | CATKGPNQPQHF | TGTGCCACGAAGGGGCCAAATCAGCCCCAGCATTTT
. | TRBD2 | TRBJ2-3 | TRBV7-9 | CASSLGLAGYTDTQYF | TGTGCCAGCAGCTTAGGGCTAGCGGGATACACAGATACGCAGTATTTT
few | . | TRBJ2-7 | TRBV10-3 | CAISDSSYEQYF | TGTGCCATCAGTGATAGTTCCTACGAGCAGTACTTC
. | TRBD1 | TRBJ2-7 | TRBV28 | CASSLGQGFDEQYF | TGTGCCAGCAGTTTGGGACAGGGGTTCGACGAGCAGTACTTC
. | . | TRBJ2-1 | TRBV10-1 | CASSERGRGASHNEQFF | TGCGCCAGCAGTGAGAGGGGCCGGGGGGCTTCCCACAATGAGCAGTTCTTC
. | . | TRBJ1-2 | TRBV28 | CASTPLNEGYTF | TGTGCCAGCACCCCCCTGAATGAGGGCTACACCTTC
once | . | TRBJ2-5 | TRBV18 | CASSPRGTYQETQYF | TGTGCCAGCTCACCAAGGGGGACGTACCAAGAGACCCAGTACTTC
. | TRBD2 | TRBJ2-3 | TRBV24-1 | CATSDLSSGVTDTQYF | TGTGCCACCAGTGATTTGAGTAGCGGGGTCACAGATACGCAGTATTTT
. | . | TRBJ1-1 | TRBV18 | CASSPQGMNTEAFF | TGTGCCAGCTCACCACAGGGGATGAACACTGAAGCTTTCTTT
. | TRBD1 | TRBJ1-2 | TRBV7-8 | CASSLASGQGEFYGYTF | TGTGCCAGCAGCTTAGCTTCAGGACAGGGGGAGTTCTATGGCTACACCTTC
. | . | TRBJ2-5 | TRBV9 | CASSAEGGLQETQYF | TGTGCCAGCAGCGCGGAGGGAGGCCTACAAGAGACCCAGTACTTC
. | TRBD1 | TRBJ2-5 | TRBV5-1 | CASSLSGTGVLQETQYF | TGCGCCAGCAGCTTGTCTGGGACAGGAGTATTACAAGAGACCCAGTACTTC
. | TRBD1 | TRBJ1-6 | TRBV5-1 | CATALLPGQVNSPLHF | TGCGCCACCGCTCTCTTACCGGGACAGGTGAATTCACCCCTCCACTTT
. | . | TRBJ1-1 | TRBV19 | CASSIRGLNTEAFF | TGTGCCAGTAGTATAAGGGGATTGAACACTGAAGCTTTCTTT
. | . | TRBJ1-1 | TRBV28 | CASGATLNTEAFF | TGTGCCAGCGGAGCGACGCTGAACACTGAAGCTTTCTTT
. | . | TRBJ2-3 | TRBV28 | CASSYPGKPAVPSTDTQYF | TGTGCCAGCAGTTACCCGGGTAAACCCGCTGTACCCAGCACAGATACGCAGTATTTT
. | . | TRBJ2-3 | TRBV6-2/TRBV6-3 | CASSRTRAMMGTDTQYF | TGTGCCAGCAGCCGAACGAGGGCCATGATGGGGACAGATACGCAGTATTTT
. | TRBD1 | TRBJ1-2 | TRBV28 | CASRQGALYGYTF | TGTGCCAGCAGACAGGGGGCACTCTATGGCTACACCTTC
. | . | TRBJ2-7 | TRBV6-5 | CASSLAGYEQYF | TGTGCCAGCAGTTTAGCCGGATACGAGCAGTACTTC
once | . | TRBJ2-5 | TRBV7-3 | CASSPTGVRETQYF | TGTGCCAGCAGCCCGACGGGAGTTCGAGAGACCCAGTACTTC
. | . | TRBJ2-5 | TRBV4-1 | CASSQGRGNQETQYF | TGCGCCAGCAGCCAAGGGCGGGGCAACCAAGAGACCCAGTACTTC
. | . | TRBJ1-1 | TRBV18 | CASSPEGNTEAFF | TGTGCCAGCTCACCAGAGGGTAACACTGAAGCTTTCTTT
once | . | TRBJ1-2 | TRBV28 | CASSFSLNYGYTF | TGTGCCAGCAGTTTTAGCCTCAACTATGGCTACACCTTC
. | . | TRBJ2-5 | TRBV4-2 | CASSQALAGGETQYF | TGTGCCAGCAGCCAAGCACTAGCAGGGGGAGAGACCCAGTACTTC
. | TRBD1 | TRBJ1-5 | TRBV20-1 | CSATEGGPGQVRQPQHF | TGCAGTGCTACTGAAGGAGGACCGGGACAGGTTCGCCAGCCCCAGCATTTT
. | . | TRBJ1-2 | TRBV2 | CAQRGGSYGYTF | TGTGCCCAAAGAGGTGGCTCCTATGGCTACACCTTC
. | . | TRBJ1-2 | TRBV5-5 | CASSLPHAVGENYGYTF | TGTGCCAGCAGCTTACCTCACGCAGTAGGGGAAAACTATGGCTACACCTTC
. | . | TRBJ1-5 | TRBV27 | CASSMQGNQPQHF | TGTGCCAGCAGTATGCAGGGTAATCAGCCCCAGCATTTT
. | . | TRBJ1-5 | TRBV30 | CAWSEGVGNQPQHF | TGTGCCTGGAGTGAAGGGGTGGGAAATCAGCCCCAGCATTTT
. | TRBD1 | TRBJ2-2 | TRBV6-5 | CASSYSRDRERFF | TGTGCCAGCAGTTACTCGAGGGACAGGGAAAGGTTTTTT
. | . | TRBJ2-5 | TRBV7-2 | CASSLDAEETQYF | TGTGCCAGCAGCTTAGATGCGGAAGAGACCCAGTACTTC
. | TRBD1 | TRBJ1-2 | TRBV28 | CASSLTQGAVGYGYTF | TGTGCCAGCAGTCTCACTCAGGGGGCAGTCGGCTATGGCTACACCTTC